The 23 T cell receptor beta chains reported below all come from one sample, sequenced in a study of beta chain features in type 1 diabetes. Study observations and caveats: Shorter TCRB CDR3s, moderately but significantly so, marked every one of the four CD4+ subsets in Type 1 diabetes patients.

Since all of the isolated RNA was reverse transcribed, expressed TCRB transcripts were what got sequenced. Method: immunoSEQ multiplex PCR; TCRdb's copy keeps in-frame clones and lacks some. Of approximately 140,000 clones in the sample, approximately 9% were seen once. These receptors lack a known antigen. Material for sequencing was central memory CD4+ T cells from blood. These receptors all come from a man aged 30-40 years with type 1 diabetes.

This clone was seen a few times. V is TRBV2 and J is TRBJ2-2, with D hard to call. Germline loops: CDR1 SNHLY, CDR2 FYNNEI. The CDR3 has 14 amino acids. V lost 4 bases, J lost 4 bases, and 10 bases lay in between. As DNA, the CDR3 is TGTGCCAGCAGTGGTTTTGTGAGCACCGGGGAGCTGTTTTTT. Amino acid sequence: CASSGFVSTGELFF.

This clone was observed many times. J is TRBJ1-4 and V is TRBV27; perhaps TRBD1 as D (6 bases). V was clipped by 8 bases and J by 2 bases, with 15 bases between them. Germline CDR1 and CDR2: MNHEY and SMNVEV (reference sequence). This CDR3 comprises 15 residues. CDR3: CASGPGGRTNEKLFF. In DNA, the CDR3 is TGTGCCAGCGGCCCCGGGGGGCGGACTAATGAAAAACTGTTTTTT. Filled out from reference TRBV27 and TRBJ1-4, the complete variable domain reads EAQVTQNPRYLITVTGKKLTVTCSQNMNHEYMSWYRQDPGLGLRQIYYSMNVEVTDKGDVPEGYKVSRKEKRNFPLILESPSPNQTSLYFCASGPGGRTNEKLFFGSGTQLSVL.

This chain uses TRBV4-2 with TRBJ2-1, with 8 positions matching TRBD2. The germline V gene encodes CDR1 LGHNA and CDR2 YNFKEQ. This CDR3 contains 16 residues. V lost 4 bases, J lost 0 bases, and 5 bases stayed unmatched. The CDR3 reads CASSPSGGISYNEQFF. CDR3 bases: TGTGCCAGCAGCCCCAGCGGGGGCATCTCCTACAATGAGCAGTTCTTC.

This clone turned up a few times. The gene calls are TRBV28 and TRBJ2-7; weak D call: TRBD2 (6 bases). Trimming cost V 6 bases and J 6 bases, with 18 bases left between them. Germline V gene sequence: CDR1 MDHEN, CDR2 SYDVKM. The CDR3 loop spans 14 amino acids. This CDR3 is CASSPGLDGGEQYF. The DNA of the CDR3 is TGTGCCAGCAGCCCAGGACTGGACGGGGGCGAGCAGTACTTC. Full variable domain (missing parts from reference TRBV28 and TRBJ2-7): DVKVTQSSRYLVKRTGEKVFLECVQDMDHENMFWYRQDPGLGLRLIYFSYDVKMKEKGDIPEGYSVSREKKERFSLILESASTNQTSMYLCASSPGLDGGEQYFGPGTRLTVT.

The J gene is TRBJ2-1, the V gene TRBV10-3; 8 bases map to TRBD2. The V gene end was trimmed by 8 bases and the J gene end by 5 bases; junction bases not matched to a gene: 14. The germline gives CDR1 ENHRY, CDR2 SYGVKD. The CDR3 has 16 amino acids. This chain's CDR3 is CAILVGAAGAHNEQFF. The CDR3 nucleotides are TGTGCCATCCTGGTAGGGGCAGCGGGGGCGCACAATGAGCAGTTCTTC.

The CDR3 coding sequence is TGTGCCACCAGCCCAGCCGGGTTTCAAGAGACCCAGTACTTC. Translation: CATSPAGFQETQYF. The J gene is TRBJ2-5, the V gene TRBV15, with D uncertain. V was pared by 5 bases and J by 2 bases, with 12 bases between. This CDR3 is built from 14 residues. The V gene's germline CDR1 is LNHNV and CDR2 YYDKDF (reference sequence).

This clone was recorded a few times. The chain joins TRBV9 to TRBJ2-3; 11 positions agree with TRBD2. CDR1 and CDR2 (germline): SGDLS, YYNGEE. There are 15 residues in the CDR3. V lost 3 bases to trimming and J lost 10 bases; unmatched junction nucleotides: 10. In DNA, the CDR3 is TGTGCCAGCAGCGACCCTAGCGGGGGGTTTTTGGCGCAGTATTTT. Translated: CASSDPSGGFLAQYF.

The chain combines TRBV5-1 with TRBJ2-7; TRBD1 aligns across 7 bases. The ends lost 3 bases at V and 3 bases at J; junction bases unmatched: 6. This CDR3 spans 14 amino acids. The germline CDR1 and CDR2 sequences are SGHRS and YFSETQ. CDR3 region: CASSSQTGIYEQYF. DNA for the CDR3: TGCGCCAGCAGCTCGCAGACAGGGATCTACGAGCAGTACTTC.

The table lists this clone with a few counts. This chain joins TRBV2 and TRBJ1-2, with TRBD1 identical over 12 bases. The CDR3 contains 14 residues. Per germline, CDR1 SNHLY and CDR2 FYNNEI. The trim removed 8 bases at V and 4 bases at J, leaving 5 bases unmatched. Here the CDR3 DNA reads TGTGCCAGCGCCGGGACAGGGGGCACCTATGGCTACACCTTC. It translates to CASAGTGGTYGYTF.

In this sample, this clone turned up a few times. The V call is TRBV29-1, the J call TRBJ1-1; 9 bases map to TRBD1. The germline V gene encodes CDR1 SQVTM and CDR2 ANQGSEA. The CDR3 is 14 residues long. V dropped 1 base and J dropped 8; count of bases not matched to a gene: 8. The CDR3 coding sequence is TGCAGCGTTGAAGGGGCCGGGACAGGGACCGAAGCTTTCTTT. This gives the protein CSVEGAGTGTEAFF.

The chain is built from TRBV5-4 and TRBJ2-1; 10 bases are a match to TRBD2. After removal of 4 bases from V and 1 base from J, the junction contained 5 bases not matched to a gene. The CDR3 has 16 amino acids. Germline V CDR1 and CDR2: SGHNT, YYREEE (reference sequence). The CDR3 DNA is TGTGCCAGCAGCCCAAGGACTAGCGGTTCCTACAATGAGCAGTTCTTC. As protein: CASSPRTSGSYNEQFF.

CDR3 coding DNA: TGTGCCACTCGAGGGCAAGGTGTGGGGGAGCTGTTTTTT. Encoded protein: CATRGQGVGELFF. The chain couples TRBV19 to TRBJ2-2; tentatively, D is TRBD2 (5 bases). The CDR3 spans 13 residues. V was cut by 10 bases and J by 8 bases, with 17 bases left in between. Germline V gene sequence: CDR1 LNHDA, CDR2 SQIVND (reference sequence).

V gene TRBV6-5 combines with J gene TRBJ2-1, with TRBD2 matching 7 bases. The ends lost 6 bases at V and 9 bases at J; junction bases unmatched: 11. The CDR3 is 14 amino acids. CDR1 is MNHEY and CDR2 is SVGAGI in the germline V gene. In DNA, the CDR3 is TGTGCCAGCAGGCGGGGGACTCGCGGCTCTGAGCAGTTCTTC. Protein product: CASRRGTRGSEQFF.

The CDR3 DNA reads as TGTGCCAGCAGCCCAAGCCAGGGGCTGAATCAGCCCCAGCATTTT. Amino acids: CASSPSQGLNQPQHF. The rearrangement uses TRBV5-4 and TRBJ1-5, with D perhaps matching TRBD1 (6 bases). Per the germline V gene, CDR1 is SGHNT and CDR2 is YYREEE (reference sequence). V lost 4 bases, J lost 4 bases, and 15 bases lay in between. The CDR3 contains 15 residues.

The J gene is TRBJ1-4, the V gene TRBV2; D is unclear. This CDR3 contains 13 residues. The V gene lost 3 bases and the J gene lost 5 bases, with 7 bases spanning the gap. Germline-derived CDR1 and CDR2 are SNHLY and FYNNEI. This CDR3 is CASSDSLNEKLFF. In nucleotides, the CDR3 is TGTGCCAGCAGTGACAGTCTGAATGAAAAACTGTTTTTT.

The rearrangement uses TRBV20-1 and TRBJ1-2; no reliable D call. The CDR3 is made up of 11 amino acids. V gave up 6 bases and J gave up 4 bases, with 9 bases separating them. Germline CDR1 reads DFQATT; CDR2 reads SNEGSKA (reference sequence). Here the CDR3 DNA reads TGCAGTGCCCTGAGTGTCTATGGCTACACCTTC. Its translation is CSALSVYGYTF.

This clone was counted a few times. The chain has TRBV4-2 and TRBJ1-5; D is undetermined. The V end lost 5 bases, the J end lost 6 bases, and 11 bases lay between the germline ends. In germline, CDR1 is LGHNA, CDR2 YNFKEQ. The CDR3 is 13 residues long. The CDR3 DNA is TGTGCCAGCAGCTTGGCGGTGGGTCAGCCCCAGCATTTT. Amino acids: CASSLAVGQPQHF.

The chain is built from TRBV6-5 and TRBJ2-7, with 10 bases aligning to TRBD2. V trimming: 2 bases; J trimming: 6 bases; junction bases outside the gene matches: 7. Germline values: CDR1 MNHEY, CDR2 SVGAGI. The CDR3 covers 15 residues. The CDR3 DNA is TGTGCCAGCAGTTACCGGGCTAGCGGGGGTTCCGAGCAGTACTTC. This codes for CASSYRASGGSEQYF.

The chain couples TRBV18 to TRBJ2-7; 10 nucleotides line up with TRBD2. Germline values: CDR1 KGHSH, CDR2 LQKENI. Germline trimming cut 3 bases from V and 3 bases from J; bases unmatched to any gene: 20. The CDR3 contains 20 residues. CDR3 loop: CASSPNGLAGGLPHNYEQYF. The CDR3 DNA reads as TGTGCCAGCTCACCTAACGGATTAGCGGGGGGCCTCCCCCACAACTACGAGCAGTACTTC.

This chain joins TRBV5-1 and TRBJ2-1; 11 bases match TRBD2. The CDR3 contains 13 residues. V trimming: 5 bases; J trimming: 8 bases; junction bases outside the gene matches: 3. Germline CDR1 reads SGHRS; CDR2 reads YFSETQ. This CDR3 is CASRAGLADEQFF. CDR3 coding DNA: TGCGCCAGCAGGGCGGGACTAGCGGATGAGCAGTTCTTC.

This chain links TRBV6-5 with TRBJ1-1, with D possibly matching TRBD1 (5 bases). The V end lost 5 bases, the J end lost 5 bases, and 12 bases lay between the germline ends. Germline CDR1 is MNHEY and CDR2 is SVGAGI. The CDR3 has 13 amino acids. CDR3 DNA: TGTGCCAGCAGTACTCAGGAGGGGACTGAAGCTTTCTTT. Encoded protein: CASSTQEGTEAFF.

This clone has only a few counts. The chain joins TRBV4-1 to TRBJ2-5; tentatively, D is TRBD2 (6 bases). CDR1 and CDR2 from the germline V gene are MGHRA and YSYEKL. The CDR3 loop spans 16 amino acids. V lost 4 bases and J 2 bases, leaving 17 bases between the germline ends. The CDR3 region has the DNA TGCGCCAGCAGCCCCTGGGATGGGGGGACGCAAGAGACCCAGTACTTC. Translation: CASSPWDGGTQETQYF.

V is TRBV5-4 and J is TRBJ1-4; D is perhaps TRBD1 (6 bases). This CDR3 has 13 amino acids. CDR1 is SGHNT, CDR2 YYREEE, per germline (reference sequence). Trimming took 4 bases from V and 8 from J, leaving 12 bases between them. The chain's CDR3 is CASSDGQREKLFF. Written as DNA, the CDR3 is TGTGCCAGCAGCGATGGACAGCGGGAAAAACTGTTTTTT.